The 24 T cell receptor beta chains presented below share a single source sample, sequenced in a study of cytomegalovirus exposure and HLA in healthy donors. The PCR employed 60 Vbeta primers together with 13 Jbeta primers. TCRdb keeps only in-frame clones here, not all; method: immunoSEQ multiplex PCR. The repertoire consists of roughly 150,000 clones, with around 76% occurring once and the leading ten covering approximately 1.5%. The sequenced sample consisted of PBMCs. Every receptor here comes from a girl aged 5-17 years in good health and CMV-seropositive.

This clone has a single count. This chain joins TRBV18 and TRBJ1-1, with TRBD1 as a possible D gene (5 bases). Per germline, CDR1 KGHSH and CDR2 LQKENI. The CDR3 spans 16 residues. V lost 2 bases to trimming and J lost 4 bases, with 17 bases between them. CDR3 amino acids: CASSPGVTFGGTEAFF. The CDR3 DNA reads TGTGCCAGCTCACCAGGTGTTACATTCGGGGGCACTGAAGCTTTCTTT.

This chain's CDR3 is CASRPGTGTDEQYF. DNA for the CDR3: TGCGCCAGCAGGCCCGGGACAGGTACCGACGAGCAGTACTTC. The V call is TRBV5-1, the J call TRBJ2-7; 8 bases match TRBD1. V lost 5 bases to trimming and J lost 5 bases; unmatched junction nucleotides: 9. CDR1 is SGHRS and CDR2 is YFSETQ in the germline V gene. CDR3 length: 14 amino acids.

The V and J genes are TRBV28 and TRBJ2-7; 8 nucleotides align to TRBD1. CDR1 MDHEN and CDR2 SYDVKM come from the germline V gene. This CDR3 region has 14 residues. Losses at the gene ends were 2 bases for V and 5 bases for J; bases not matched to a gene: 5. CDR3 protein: CASSLADRVDEQYF. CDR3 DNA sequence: TGTGCCAGCAGTTTAGCGGACAGGGTCGACGAGCAGTACTTC.

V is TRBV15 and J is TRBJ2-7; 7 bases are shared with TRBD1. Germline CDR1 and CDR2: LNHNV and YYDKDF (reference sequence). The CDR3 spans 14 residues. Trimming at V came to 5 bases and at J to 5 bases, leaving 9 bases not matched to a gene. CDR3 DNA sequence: TGTGCCACCAGCGCCAGGGGGTCAAACCACGAGCAGTACTTC. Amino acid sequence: CATSARGSNHEQYF.

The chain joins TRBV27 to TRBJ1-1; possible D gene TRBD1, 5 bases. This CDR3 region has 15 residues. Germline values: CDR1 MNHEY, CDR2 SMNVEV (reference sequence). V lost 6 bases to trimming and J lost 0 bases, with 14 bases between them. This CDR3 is CASRDRQFMNTEAFF. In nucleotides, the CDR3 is TGTGCCAGCAGGGATAGACAGTTTATGAACACTGAAGCTTTCTTT.

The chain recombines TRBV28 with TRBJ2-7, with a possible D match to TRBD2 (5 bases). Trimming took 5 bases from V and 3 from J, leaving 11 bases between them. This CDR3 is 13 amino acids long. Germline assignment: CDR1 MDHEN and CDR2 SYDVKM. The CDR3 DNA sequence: TGTGCCAGCAGTGGGGTGGAGGACTACGAGCAGTACTTC. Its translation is CASSGVEDYEQYF.

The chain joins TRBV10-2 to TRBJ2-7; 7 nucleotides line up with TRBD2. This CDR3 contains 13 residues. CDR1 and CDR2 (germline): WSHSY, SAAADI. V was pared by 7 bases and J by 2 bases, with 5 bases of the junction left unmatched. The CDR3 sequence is CASTAGEAYEQYF. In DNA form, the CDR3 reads TGCGCCAGCACGGCGGGAGAAGCCTACGAGCAGTACTTC.

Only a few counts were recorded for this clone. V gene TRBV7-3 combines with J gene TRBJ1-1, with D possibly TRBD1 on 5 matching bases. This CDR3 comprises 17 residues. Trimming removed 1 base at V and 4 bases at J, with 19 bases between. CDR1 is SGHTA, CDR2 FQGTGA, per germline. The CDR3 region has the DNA TGTGCCAGCAGCTTAAACCCACCTACGGGGGGAGCCACTGAAGCTTTCTTT. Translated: CASSLNPPTGGATEAFF.

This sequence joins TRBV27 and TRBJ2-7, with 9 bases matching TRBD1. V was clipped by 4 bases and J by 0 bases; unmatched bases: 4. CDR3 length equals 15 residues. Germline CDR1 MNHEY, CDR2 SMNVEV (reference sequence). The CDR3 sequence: CASSSWDRVSYEQYF. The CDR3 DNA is TGTGCCAGCAGTTCCTGGGACAGGGTCTCCTACGAGCAGTACTTC.

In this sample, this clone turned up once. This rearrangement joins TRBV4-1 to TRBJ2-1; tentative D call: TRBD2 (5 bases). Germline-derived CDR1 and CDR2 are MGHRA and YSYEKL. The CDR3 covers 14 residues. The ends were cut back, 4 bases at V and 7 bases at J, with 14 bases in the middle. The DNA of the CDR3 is TGCGCCAGCAGCCTCTACCTAAGGGAGAATGAGCAGTTCTTC. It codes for CASSLYLRENEQFF.

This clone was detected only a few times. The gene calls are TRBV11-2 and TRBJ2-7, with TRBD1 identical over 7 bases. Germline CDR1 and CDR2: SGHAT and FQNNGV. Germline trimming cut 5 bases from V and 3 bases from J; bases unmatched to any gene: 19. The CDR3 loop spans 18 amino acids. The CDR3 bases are TGTGCCAGCAGCCCCGTGAACAGGGAGAAGGGGGCAAACTACGAGCAGTACTTC. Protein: CASSPVNREKGANYEQYF. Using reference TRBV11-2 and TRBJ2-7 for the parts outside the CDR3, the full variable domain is EAGVAQSPRYKIIEKRQSVAFWCNPISGHATLYWYQQILGQGPKLLIQFQNNGVVDDSQLPKDRFSAERLKGVDSTLKIQPAKLEDSAVYLCASSPVNREKGANYEQYFGPGTRLTVT.

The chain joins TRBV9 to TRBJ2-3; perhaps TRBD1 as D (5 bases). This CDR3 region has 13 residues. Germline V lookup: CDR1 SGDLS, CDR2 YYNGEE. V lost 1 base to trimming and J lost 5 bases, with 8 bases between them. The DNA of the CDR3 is TGTGCCAGCAGCGTAAATAGGGGAGATACGCAGTATTTT. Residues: CASSVNRGDTQYF.

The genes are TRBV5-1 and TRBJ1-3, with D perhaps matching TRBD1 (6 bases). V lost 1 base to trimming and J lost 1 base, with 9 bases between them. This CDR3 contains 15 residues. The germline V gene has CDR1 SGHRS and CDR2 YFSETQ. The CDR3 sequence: CASSLTQGSGNTIYF. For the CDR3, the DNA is TGCGCCAGCAGCTTGACACAGGGATCTGGAAACACCATATATTTT.

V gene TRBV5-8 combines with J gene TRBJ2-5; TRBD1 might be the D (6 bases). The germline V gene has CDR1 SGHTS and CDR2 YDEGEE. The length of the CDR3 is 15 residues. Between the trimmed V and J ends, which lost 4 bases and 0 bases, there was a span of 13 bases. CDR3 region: CASSAFDRNQETQYF. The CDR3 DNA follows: TGTGCCAGCAGCGCATTCGACAGGAACCAAGAGACCCAGTACTTC.

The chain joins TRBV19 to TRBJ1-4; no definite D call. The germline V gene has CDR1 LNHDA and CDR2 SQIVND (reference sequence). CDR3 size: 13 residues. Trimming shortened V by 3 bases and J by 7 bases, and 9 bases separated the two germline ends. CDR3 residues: CASSIQVGEKLFF. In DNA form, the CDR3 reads TGTGCCAGTAGTATCCAGGTCGGTGAAAAACTGTTTTTT.

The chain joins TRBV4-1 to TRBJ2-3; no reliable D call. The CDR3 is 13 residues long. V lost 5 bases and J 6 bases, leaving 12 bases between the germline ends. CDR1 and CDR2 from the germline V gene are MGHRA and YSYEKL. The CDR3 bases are TGCGCCAGCAGCTCACAGTCTTATGATACGCAGTATTTT. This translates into CASSSQSYDTQYF.

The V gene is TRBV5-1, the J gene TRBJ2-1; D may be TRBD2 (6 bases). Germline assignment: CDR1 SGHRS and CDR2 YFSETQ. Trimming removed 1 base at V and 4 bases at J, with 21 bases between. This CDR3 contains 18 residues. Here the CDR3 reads CASSLYSGAPQRYNEQFF. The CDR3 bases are TGCGCCAGCAGCTTGTATAGCGGAGCACCCCAGAGATACAATGAGCAGTTCTTC.

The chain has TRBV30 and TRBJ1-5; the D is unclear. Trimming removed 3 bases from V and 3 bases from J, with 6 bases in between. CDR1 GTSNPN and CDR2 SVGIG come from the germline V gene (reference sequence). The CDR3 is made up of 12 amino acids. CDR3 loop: CAWRRPNQPQHF. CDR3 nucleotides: TGTGCCTGGAGGAGGCCCAATCAGCCCCAGCATTTT.

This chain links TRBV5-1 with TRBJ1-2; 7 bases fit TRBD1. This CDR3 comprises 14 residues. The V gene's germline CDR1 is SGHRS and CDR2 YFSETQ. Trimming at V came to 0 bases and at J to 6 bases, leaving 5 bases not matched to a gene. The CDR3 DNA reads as TGCGCCAGCAGCTTGGCCTTCAGGGGGGATGGCTACACCTTC. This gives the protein CASSLAFRGDGYTF.

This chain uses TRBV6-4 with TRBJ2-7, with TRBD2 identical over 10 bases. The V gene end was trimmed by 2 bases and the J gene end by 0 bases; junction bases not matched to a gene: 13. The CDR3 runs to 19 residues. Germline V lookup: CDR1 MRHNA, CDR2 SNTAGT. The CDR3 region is CASSDGRKSRTSGSYEQYF. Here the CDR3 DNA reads TGTGCCAGCAGTGACGGCAGGAAAAGCCGGACTAGCGGCTCCTACGAGCAGTACTTC.

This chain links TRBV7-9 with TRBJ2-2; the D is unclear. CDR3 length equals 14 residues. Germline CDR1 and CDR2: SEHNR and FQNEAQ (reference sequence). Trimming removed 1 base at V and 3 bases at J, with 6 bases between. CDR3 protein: CASSLVEDTGELFF. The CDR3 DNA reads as TGTGCCAGCAGCTTAGTTGAGGACACCGGGGAGCTGTTTTTT.

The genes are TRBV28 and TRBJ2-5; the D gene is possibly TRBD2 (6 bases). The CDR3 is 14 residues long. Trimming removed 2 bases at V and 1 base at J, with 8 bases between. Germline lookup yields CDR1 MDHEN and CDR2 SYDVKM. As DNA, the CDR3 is TGTGCCAGCAGTTTACGGGGGATCCAAGAGACCCAGTACTTC. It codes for CASSLRGIQETQYF.

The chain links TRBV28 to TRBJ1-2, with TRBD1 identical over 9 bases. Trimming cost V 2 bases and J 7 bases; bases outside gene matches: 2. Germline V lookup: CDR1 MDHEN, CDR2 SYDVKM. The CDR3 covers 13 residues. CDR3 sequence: CASSLGDRVGYTF. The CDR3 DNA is TGTGCCAGCAGTTTAGGGGACAGGGTTGGCTACACCTTC.

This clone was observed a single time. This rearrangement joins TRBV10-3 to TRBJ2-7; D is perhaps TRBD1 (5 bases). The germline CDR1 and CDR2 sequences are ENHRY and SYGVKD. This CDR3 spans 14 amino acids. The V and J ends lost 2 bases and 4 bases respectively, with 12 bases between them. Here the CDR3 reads CAISEATARYEQYF. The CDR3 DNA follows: TGTGCCATCAGTGAGGCGACAGCTAGATACGAGCAGTACTTC.